This T cell receptor beta chain stems from a study of T cell changes during pregnancy in multiple sclerosis (dated by TCRdb to between 2017 and 2020). Turning to the overall study: The study looked at changes in the T cell repertoire across pregnancy in women with multiple sclerosis.

The count of this clone is one. Which antigen it targets is not known. No quality values exist for individual bases; no much larger clone is one base distant. Library method: the immunoSEQ multiplex PCR assay. TCRdb re-hosts the immuneACCESS table, in-frame sequences only. Its copies lack some clones; in the studies checked, an unresolved V gene accounts for under half of them, and the cause for the rest is not known. This sample is represented by around 110,000 clones; less than 95% of them were singletons. 0.65% to 0.9% of the sample lies in the top ten. Inclusive of the bounding cysteine and phenylalanine, the CDR3 is 16 residues long. Only the CDR3 part of the read is kept: 48 bases, read in frame from the first base. From the germline V gene, CDR1 is KGHSH and CDR2 is LQKENI. A distance of 17 bases separates the germline ends of V and J, which lose 1 base and 4 bases respectively.

The V and J genes are TRBV18 and TRBJ2-7; possibly the D gene is TRBD2, per 5 matching bases. The material sequenced was peripheral blood, taken in the third trimester of pregnancy. This receptor was identified in a female donor in good health, enrolled as a control in a pregnancy study. The DNA reads TGTGCCAGCTCACCACGTGCGAGCGGAGCTACTTACGAGCAGTACTTC. This sequence encodes CASSPRASGATYEQYF.